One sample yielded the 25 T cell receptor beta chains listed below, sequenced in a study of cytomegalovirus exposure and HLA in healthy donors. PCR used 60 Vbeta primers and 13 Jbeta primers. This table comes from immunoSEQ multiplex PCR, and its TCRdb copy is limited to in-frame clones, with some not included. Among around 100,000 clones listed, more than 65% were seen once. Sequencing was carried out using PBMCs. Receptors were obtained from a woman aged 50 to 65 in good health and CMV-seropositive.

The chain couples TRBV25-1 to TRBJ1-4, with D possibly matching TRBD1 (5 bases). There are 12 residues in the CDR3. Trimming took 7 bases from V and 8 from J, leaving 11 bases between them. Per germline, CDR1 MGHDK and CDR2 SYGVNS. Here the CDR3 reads CASTQPGEKLFF. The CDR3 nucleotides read TGTGCCAGCACACAGCCAGGGGAAAAACTGTTTTTT.

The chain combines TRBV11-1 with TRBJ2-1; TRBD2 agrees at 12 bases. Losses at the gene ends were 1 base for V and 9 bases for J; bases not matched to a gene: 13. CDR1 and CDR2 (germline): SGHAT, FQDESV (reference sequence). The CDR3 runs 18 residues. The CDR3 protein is CASSLDFAGPSGRVEQFF. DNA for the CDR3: TGTGCCAGCAGCTTAGATTTTGCGGGGCCTAGCGGGAGGGTTGAGCAGTTCTTC.

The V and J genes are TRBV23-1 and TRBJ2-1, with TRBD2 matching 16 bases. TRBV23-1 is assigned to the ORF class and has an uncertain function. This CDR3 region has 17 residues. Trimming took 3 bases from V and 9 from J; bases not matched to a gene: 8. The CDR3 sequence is CASSHRGTSGGASEQFF. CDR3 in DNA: TGCGCCAGCAGTCACCGCGGGACTAGCGGGGGGGCCAGTGAGCAGTTCTTC.

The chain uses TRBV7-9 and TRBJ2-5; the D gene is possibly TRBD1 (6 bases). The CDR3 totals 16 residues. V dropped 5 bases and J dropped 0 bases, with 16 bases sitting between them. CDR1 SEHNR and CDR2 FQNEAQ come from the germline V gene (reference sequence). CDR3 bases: TGTGCCAGCAGCCAAGGGGGTGGGCGTTACCAAGAGACCCAGTACTTC. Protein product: CASSQGGGRYQETQYF.

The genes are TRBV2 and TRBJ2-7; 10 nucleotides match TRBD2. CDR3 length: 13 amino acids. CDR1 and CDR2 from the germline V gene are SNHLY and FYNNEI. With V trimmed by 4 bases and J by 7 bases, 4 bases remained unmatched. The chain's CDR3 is CASSALAGVEQYF. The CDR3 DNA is TGTGCCAGCAGTGCTCTAGCGGGGGTAGAGCAGTACTTC.

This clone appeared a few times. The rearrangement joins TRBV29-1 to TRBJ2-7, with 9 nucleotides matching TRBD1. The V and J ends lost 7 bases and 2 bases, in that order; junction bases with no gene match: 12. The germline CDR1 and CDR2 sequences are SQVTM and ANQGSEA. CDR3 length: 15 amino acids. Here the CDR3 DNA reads TGCAGCGGTAGGGGAGTGACAGGGGGTCCCTACGAGCAGTACTTC. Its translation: CSGRGVTGGPYEQYF.

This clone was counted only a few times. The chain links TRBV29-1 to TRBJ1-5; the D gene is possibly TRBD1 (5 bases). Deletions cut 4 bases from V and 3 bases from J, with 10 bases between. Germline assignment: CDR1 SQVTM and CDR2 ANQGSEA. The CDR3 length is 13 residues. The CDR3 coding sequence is TGCAGCGTTGCGGACGGACACAATCAGCCCCAGCATTTT. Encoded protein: CSVADGHNQPQHF.

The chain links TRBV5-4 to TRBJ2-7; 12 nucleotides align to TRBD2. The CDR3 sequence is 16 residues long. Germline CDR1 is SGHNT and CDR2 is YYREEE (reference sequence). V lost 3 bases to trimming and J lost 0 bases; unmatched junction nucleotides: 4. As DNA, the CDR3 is TGTGCCAGCAGCTCTGGACTAGCGGGGAGCTCCTACGAGCAGTACTTC. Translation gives CASSSGLAGSSYEQYF. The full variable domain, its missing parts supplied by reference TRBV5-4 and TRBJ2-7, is ETGVTQSPTHLIKTRGQQVTLRCSSQSGHNTVSWYQQALGQGPQFIFQYYREEENGRGNFPPRFSGLQFPNYSSELNVNALELDDSALYLCASSSGLAGSSYEQYFGPGTRLTVT.

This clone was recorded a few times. CDR3 sequence: CASSQDRATNEKLFF. In nucleotides, the CDR3 is TGCGCCAGCAGCCAAGACAGGGCAACTAATGAAAAACTGTTTTTT. The chain employs TRBV4-1 and TRBJ1-4; D is possibly TRBD1 (5 bases). Per germline, CDR1 MGHRA and CDR2 YSYEKL. The CDR3 has 15 amino acids. V lost 0 bases and J 0 bases, leaving 5 bases between the germline ends.

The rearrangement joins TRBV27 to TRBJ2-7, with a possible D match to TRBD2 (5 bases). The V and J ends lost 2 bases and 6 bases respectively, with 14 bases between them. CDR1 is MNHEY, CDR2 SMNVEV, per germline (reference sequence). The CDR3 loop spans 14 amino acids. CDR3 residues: CASSLLASNGEQYF. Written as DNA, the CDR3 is TGTGCCAGCAGTTTACTAGCCTCAAACGGCGAGCAGTACTTC.

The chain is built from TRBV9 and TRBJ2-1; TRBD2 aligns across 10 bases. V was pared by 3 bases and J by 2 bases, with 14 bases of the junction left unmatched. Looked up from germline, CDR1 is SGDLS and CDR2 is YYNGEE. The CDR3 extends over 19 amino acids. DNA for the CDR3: TGTGCCAGCAGCGGCCGGGGTAGCGGGGGGCCCCTCGCCTACAATGAGCAGTTCTTC. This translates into CASSGRGSGGPLAYNEQFF.

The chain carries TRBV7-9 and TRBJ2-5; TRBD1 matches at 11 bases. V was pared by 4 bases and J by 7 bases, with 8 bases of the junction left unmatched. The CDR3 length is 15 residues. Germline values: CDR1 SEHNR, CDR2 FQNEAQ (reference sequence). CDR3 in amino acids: CASSSQAGQGGTQYF. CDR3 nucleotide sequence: TGTGCCAGCAGCTCCCAGGCGGGACAGGGGGGGACCCAGTACTTC.

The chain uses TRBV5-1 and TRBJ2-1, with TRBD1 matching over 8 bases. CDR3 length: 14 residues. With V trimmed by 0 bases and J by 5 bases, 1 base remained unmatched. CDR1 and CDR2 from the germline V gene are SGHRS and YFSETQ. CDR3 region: CASSLDRGNNEQFF. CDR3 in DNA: TGCGCCAGCAGCTTGGACAGGGGGAACAATGAGCAGTTCTTC.

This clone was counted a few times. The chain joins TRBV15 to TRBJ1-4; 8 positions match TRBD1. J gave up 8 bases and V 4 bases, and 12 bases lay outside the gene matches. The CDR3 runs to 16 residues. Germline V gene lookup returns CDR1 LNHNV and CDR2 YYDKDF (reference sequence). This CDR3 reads CATSKRVDRVGEKLFF. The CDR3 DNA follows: TGTGCCACCAGCAAAAGAGTGGACAGGGTCGGGGAAAAACTGTTTTTT.

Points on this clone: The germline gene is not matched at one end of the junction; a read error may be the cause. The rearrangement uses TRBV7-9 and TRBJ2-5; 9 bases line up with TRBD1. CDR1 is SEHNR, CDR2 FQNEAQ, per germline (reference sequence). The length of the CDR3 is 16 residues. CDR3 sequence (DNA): TGTTCCAGCAGCTTAGTCGCCGGGACAGGGACGGAGACCCAGTACTTC. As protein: CSSSLVAGTGTETQYF.

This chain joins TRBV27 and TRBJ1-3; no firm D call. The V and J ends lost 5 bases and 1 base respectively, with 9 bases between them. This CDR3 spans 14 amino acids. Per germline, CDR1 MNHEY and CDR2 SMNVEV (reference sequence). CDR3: CASSPQNSGNTIYF. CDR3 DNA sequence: TGTGCCAGCAGTCCCCAAAATTCTGGAAACACCATATATTTT.

The CDR3 sequence: CAWSVGTVSYEQYF. As DNA, the CDR3 is TGTGCCTGGAGTGTAGGGACAGTCTCCTACGAGCAGTACTTC. V and J are TRBV30 and TRBJ2-7; 7 bases map to TRBD1. CDR3 length equals 14 residues. The germline CDR1 and CDR2 sequences are GTSNPN and SVGIG (reference sequence). The junction had 2 bases not matched to a gene; V was cut back by 0 bases and J by 0 bases.

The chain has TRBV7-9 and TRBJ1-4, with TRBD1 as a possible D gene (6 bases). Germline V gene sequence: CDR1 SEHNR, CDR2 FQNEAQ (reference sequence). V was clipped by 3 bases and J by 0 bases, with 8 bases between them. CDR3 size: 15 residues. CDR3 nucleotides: TGTGCCAGCAGCTTGCAGGGGACAACTAATGAAAAACTGTTTTTT. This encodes CASSLQGTTNEKLFF.

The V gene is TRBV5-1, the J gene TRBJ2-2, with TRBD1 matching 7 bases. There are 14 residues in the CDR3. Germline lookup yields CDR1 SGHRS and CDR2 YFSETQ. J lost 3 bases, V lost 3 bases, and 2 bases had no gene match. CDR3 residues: CASSSDRDTGELFF. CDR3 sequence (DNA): TGCGCCAGCAGCTCCGACAGGGACACCGGGGAGCTGTTTTTT. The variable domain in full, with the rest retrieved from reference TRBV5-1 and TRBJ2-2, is KAGVTQTPRYLIKTRGQQVTLSCSPISGHRSVSWYQQTPGQGLQFLFEYFSETQRNKGNFPGRFSGRQFSNSRSEMNVSTLELGDSALYLCASSSDRDTGELFFGEGSRLTVL.

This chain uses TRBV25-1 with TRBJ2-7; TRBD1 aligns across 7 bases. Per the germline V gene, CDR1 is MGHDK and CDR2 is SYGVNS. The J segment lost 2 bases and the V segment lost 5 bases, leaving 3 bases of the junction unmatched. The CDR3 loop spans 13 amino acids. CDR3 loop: CASSPGGAYEQYF. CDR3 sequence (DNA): TGTGCCAGCAGTCCAGGGGGAGCCTACGAGCAGTACTTC.

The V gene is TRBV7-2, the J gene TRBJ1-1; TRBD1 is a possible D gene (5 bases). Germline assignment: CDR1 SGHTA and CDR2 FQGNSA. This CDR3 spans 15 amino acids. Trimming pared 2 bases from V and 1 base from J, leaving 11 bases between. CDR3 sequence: CASSLWGHTNTEAFF. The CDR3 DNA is TGTGCCAGCAGCTTATGGGGCCACACGAACACTGAAGCTTTCTTT.

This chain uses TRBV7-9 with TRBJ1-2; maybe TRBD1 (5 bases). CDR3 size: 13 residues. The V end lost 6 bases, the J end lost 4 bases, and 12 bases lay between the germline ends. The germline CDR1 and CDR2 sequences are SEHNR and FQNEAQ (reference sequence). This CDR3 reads CASRQTDGYGYTF. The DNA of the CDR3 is TGTGCCAGCAGGCAGACAGACGGCTATGGCTACACCTTC.

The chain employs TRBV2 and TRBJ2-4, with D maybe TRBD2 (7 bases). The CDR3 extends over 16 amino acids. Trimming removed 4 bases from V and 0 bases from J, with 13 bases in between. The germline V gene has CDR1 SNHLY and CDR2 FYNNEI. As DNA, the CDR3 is TGTGCCAGCAGTGTGGGGGGGGCAGTAGCCAAAAACATTCAGTACTTC. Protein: CASSVGGAVAKNIQYF.

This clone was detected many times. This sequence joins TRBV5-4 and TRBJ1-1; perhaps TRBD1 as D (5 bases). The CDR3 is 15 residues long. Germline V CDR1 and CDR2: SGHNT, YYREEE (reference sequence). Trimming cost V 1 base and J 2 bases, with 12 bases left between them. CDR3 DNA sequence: TGTGCCAGCAGCTTGAGGGGCCAGGGAAACACTGAAGCTTTCTTT. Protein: CASSLRGQGNTEAFF.

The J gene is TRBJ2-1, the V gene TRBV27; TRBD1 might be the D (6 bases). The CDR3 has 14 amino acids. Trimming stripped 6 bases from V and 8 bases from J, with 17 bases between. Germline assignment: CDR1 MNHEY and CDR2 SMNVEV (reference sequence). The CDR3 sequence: CASSLRARGDEQFF. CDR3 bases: TGTGCCAGCAGCCTTAGGGCCAGGGGCGATGAGCAGTTCTTC.